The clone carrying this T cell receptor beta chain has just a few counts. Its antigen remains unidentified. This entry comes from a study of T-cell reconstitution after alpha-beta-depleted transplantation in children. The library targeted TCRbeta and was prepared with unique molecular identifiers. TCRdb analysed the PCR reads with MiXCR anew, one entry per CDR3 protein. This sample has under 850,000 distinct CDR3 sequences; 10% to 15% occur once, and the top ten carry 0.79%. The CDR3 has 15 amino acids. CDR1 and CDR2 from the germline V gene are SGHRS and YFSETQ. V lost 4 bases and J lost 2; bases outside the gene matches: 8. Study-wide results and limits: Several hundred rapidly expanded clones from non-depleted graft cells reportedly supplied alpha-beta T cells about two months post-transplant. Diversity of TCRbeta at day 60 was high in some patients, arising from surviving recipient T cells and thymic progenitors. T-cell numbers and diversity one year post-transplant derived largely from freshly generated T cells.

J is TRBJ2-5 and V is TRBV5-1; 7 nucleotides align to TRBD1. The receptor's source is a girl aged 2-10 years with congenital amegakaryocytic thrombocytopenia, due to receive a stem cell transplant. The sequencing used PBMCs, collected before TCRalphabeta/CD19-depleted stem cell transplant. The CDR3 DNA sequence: TGCGCCAGCAGCCCGAGACAGGGAGAACAAGAGACCCAGTACTTC. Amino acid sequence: CASSPRQGEQETQYF.